This T cell receptor beta chain was retrieved from a study of blood T cell repertoires in COVID-19. Study information: PBMCs, B-cell-depleted T cells, or T cells were the source of the cDNA or gDNA that made up the material.

Each participant's cohort was designated according to participant-reported clinical history. Original processing methods: By means of reference gene primer amplification, nucleated cell counts were estimated. TCRdb's copy holds only in-frame clones and misses some; the assay was immunoSEQ multiplex PCR. That table gives V, J and clone size, and the DNA gave D and trimming. The table lists around 190,000 clones, 76% of them singletons. Sequencing was performed on PBMCs or T cells enriched from blood (not recorded which). The source of this sequence is a woman aged 45-59 years with acute COVID-19.

CDR3 coding DNA: TGCGCCAGCAGTGACGGGACTACCTCGAACACCGGGGAGCTGTTTTTT. This codes for CASSDGTTSNTGELFF. This chain uses TRBV10-1 with TRBJ2-2; 7 positions agree with TRBD2. From germline, CDR1 is WNHNN and CDR2 SYGVQD (reference sequence). This CDR3 has 16 amino acids. After removal of 3 bases from V and 0 bases from J, the junction contained 4 bases not matched to a gene.